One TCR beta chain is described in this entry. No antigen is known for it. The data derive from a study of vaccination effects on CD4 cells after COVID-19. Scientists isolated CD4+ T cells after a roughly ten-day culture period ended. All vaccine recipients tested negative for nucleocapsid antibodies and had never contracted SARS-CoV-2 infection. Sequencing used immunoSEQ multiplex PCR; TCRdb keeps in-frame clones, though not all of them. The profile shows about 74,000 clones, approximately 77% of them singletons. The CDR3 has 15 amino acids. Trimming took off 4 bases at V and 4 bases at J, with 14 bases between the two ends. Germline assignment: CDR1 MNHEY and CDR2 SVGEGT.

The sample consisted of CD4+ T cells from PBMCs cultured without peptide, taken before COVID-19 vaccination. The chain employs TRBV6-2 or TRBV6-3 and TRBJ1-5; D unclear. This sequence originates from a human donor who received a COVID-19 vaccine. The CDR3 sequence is CASSSRQAGNQPQHF. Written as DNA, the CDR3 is TGTGCCAGCAGTTCCCGGCAGGCAGGAAATCAGCCCCAGCATTTT.